The next 14 T cell receptor beta chains were all read from a single sample in a study of blood T cell repertoires in COVID-19. Here immunoSEQ multiplex PCR was the method, and the copy in TCRdb shows in-frame clones only, minus some. The sample records roughly 230,000 clones, about 80% being singletons. The sample was PBMCs or T cells enriched from blood (not recorded which). The source of these receptors is a man aged 50-60 years who had recovered from COVID-19.

This chain uses TRBV5-1 with TRBJ2-7; D is possibly TRBD1 (6 bases). V gave up 3 bases and J gave up 3 bases, with 13 bases separating them. The CDR3 is 14 amino acids. Germline loops: CDR1 SGHRS, CDR2 YFSETQ. In DNA, the CDR3 is TGCGCCAGCAGCTATCAGGGGATGGTCTACGAGCAGTACTTC. It specifies CASSYQGMVYEQYF.

The chain uses TRBV25-1 and TRBJ2-3; D is perhaps TRBD2 (5 bases). V was pared by 5 bases and J by 6 bases, with 18 bases between. This CDR3 spans 15 amino acids. The germline V gene has CDR1 MGHDK and CDR2 SYGVNS. CDR3 in DNA: TGTGCCAGCAGTTTTAGCGCACCCTTTGGCGATACGCAGTATTTT. Amino acids: CASSFSAPFGDTQYF.

V and J are TRBV7-6 and TRBJ2-7; TRBD2 matches at 13 bases. In germline, CDR1 is SGHVS, CDR2 FNYEAQ. The CDR3 sequence is 16 residues long. V lost 5 bases to trimming and J lost 2 bases; unmatched junction nucleotides: 6. The CDR3 sequence: CASSPLAGGPPYEQYF. As DNA, the CDR3 is TGTGCCAGCAGCCCACTAGCGGGGGGGCCCCCCTACGAGCAGTACTTC.

This chain uses TRBV5-1 with TRBJ1-1; TRBD1 aligns across 11 bases. V shed 4 bases and J 1 base; nucleotides not matched to a gene: 6. Germline V CDR1 and CDR2: SGHRS, YFSETQ. This CDR3 is 16 amino acids long. CDR3 bases: TGCGCCAGCAGCGGCGGAGGGACAGGGGGGAACACTGAAGCTTTCTTT. Translating gives CASSGGGTGGNTEAFF. Combining the CDR3 with reference TRBV5-1 and TRBJ1-1 gives the whole variable domain KAGVTQTPRYLIKTRGQQVTLSCSPISGHRSVSWYQQTPGQGLQFLFEYFSETQRNKGNFPGRFSGRQFSNSRSEMNVSTLELGDSALYLCASSGGGTGGNTEAFFGQGTRLTVV.

The chain is built from TRBV3-1 (or the pseudogene TRBV3-2) and TRBJ1-1; D call uncertain. Germline-derived CDR1 and CDR2 are LGHDT and YNNKEL (reference sequence). Trimming took off 2 bases at V and 1 base at J, with 5 bases between the two ends. The CDR3 runs 13 residues. CDR3 DNA: TGTGCCAGCAGCCAAAGAGAGAACACTGAAGCTTTCTTT. Its translation is CASSQRENTEAFF.

This rearrangement joins TRBV29-1 to TRBJ2-4; maybe TRBD1 (5 bases). Germline CDR1 reads SQVTM; CDR2 reads ANQGSEA. The V gene lost 4 bases and the J gene lost 6 bases, with 10 bases spanning the gap. The CDR3 contains 12 residues. The CDR3 DNA sequence: TGCAGCGTTGGGCAGGGAATAAACATTCAGTACTTC. Translated: CSVGQGINIQYF.

V and J are TRBV7-2 and TRBJ1-1, with D perhaps TRBD1 (5 bases). This CDR3 is built from 17 residues. Germline lookup yields CDR1 SGHTA and CDR2 FQGNSA. V lost 4 bases to trimming and J lost 2 bases, with 20 bases between them. The CDR3 DNA is TGTGCCAGCAGCTCCCATCCGACAGTCACCTTAAACACTGAAGCTTTCTTT. Its translation: CASSSHPTVTLNTEAFF.

There are a few counts of this clone. The rearrangement links TRBV20-1 to TRBJ1-2, with D hard to call. V lost 0 bases and J lost 8, with 7 bases in between. Germline CDR1 reads DFQATT; CDR2 reads SNEGSKA (reference sequence). The CDR3 has 11 residues. In DNA, the CDR3 is TGCAGTGCTAGAGATCGGTTGGGCTACACCTTC. Protein: CSARDRLGYTF.

CDR3 bases: TGCAGCGCCCGGAGGGCCTTTGGAGAGACCCAGTACTTC. Amino acid sequence: CSARRAFGETQYF. The chain has TRBV29-1 and TRBJ2-5; possibly TRBD2 for D (6 bases). CDR1 and CDR2 (germline): SQVTM, ANQGSEA. V was clipped by 7 bases and J by 4 bases, with 16 bases between them. The CDR3 runs 13 residues.

This chain links TRBV20-1 with TRBJ1-2; 11 bases align to TRBD1. The V gene's germline CDR1 is DFQATT and CDR2 SNEGSKA (reference sequence). The ends lost 3 bases at V and 8 bases at J; junction bases unmatched: 8. The CDR3 runs to 14 residues. CDR3: CSASPGTGGGGYTF. The CDR3 DNA reads TGCAGTGCTAGTCCCGGGACAGGGGGTGGGGGCTACACCTTC.

This clone was observed a handful of times. The V and J genes are TRBV19 and TRBJ1-5; 8 positions agree with TRBD1. With 4 bases clipped from V and 4 bases from J, the junction kept 3 bases outside the gene matches. The germline gives CDR1 LNHDA, CDR2 SQIVND (reference sequence). This CDR3 region has 14 residues. As DNA, the CDR3 is TGTGCCAGTAGTACGACAGGGGAAAATCAGCCCCAGCATTTT. This sequence encodes CASSTTGENQPQHF.

The chain has TRBV14 and TRBJ2-1; 10 bases fit TRBD2. Germline CDR1 reads SGHDN; CDR2 reads FVKESK. V gave up 1 base and J gave up 7 bases; unmatched junction bases: 10. There are 17 residues in the CDR3. The CDR3: CASSQVVGQLAGNEQFF. CDR3 in DNA: TGTGCCAGCAGCCAAGTAGTGGGGCAACTAGCGGGAAATGAGCAGTTCTTC.

This clone occurred a few times. The rearrangement uses TRBV7-6 and TRBJ1-2; 7 nucleotides agree with TRBD1. This CDR3 has 15 amino acids. J gave up 4 bases and V 1 base, and 6 bases lay outside the gene matches. Germline CDR1 SGHVS, CDR2 FNYEAQ. The CDR3 loop is CASSLEGAGGYGYTF. The CDR3 DNA follows: TGTGCCAGCAGCTTAGAGGGGGCAGGCGGCTATGGCTACACCTTC.

This clone was seen once. The rearrangement uses TRBV30 and TRBJ1-1, with TRBD1 matching over 7 bases. This CDR3 comprises 14 residues. Germline values: CDR1 GTSNPN, CDR2 SVGIG (reference sequence). Trimming removed 3 bases from V and 6 bases from J; junction bases left unmatched: 10. The CDR3 nucleotides are TGTGCCTGGAGCGCTAGACAGGGTTTACCTGAAGCTTTCTTT. Its protein product is CAWSARQGLPEAFF.